A single sample gave rise to the 5 T cell receptor beta chains below, sequenced in a study of cytotoxic CD8 clonotypes in ibrutinib-treated CLL (dated by TCRdb to the early 2020s). Libraries were prepared through the immunoSEQ multiplex PCR assay. The source is immuneACCESS, and TCRdb retained only in-frame sequences with V and J called. Part of the clones is not carried over; for the studies checked, unresolved V genes explain less than half of this, and the remainder is unexplained. This sample is represented by about 150,000 clones; 75% to 80% of them were singletons. The ten top clones hold approximately 5.1% of the sample. What the time point label conveys for this sample: approximately 25 months on ibrutinib. The sequencing used PBMCs, collected after 24 months of ibrutinib treatment. These receptors all come from a human donor with chronic lymphocytic leukemia.

This sequence joins TRBV27 and TRBJ1-1; D is unclear. Trimming cost V 7 bases and J 4 bases, with 10 bases left between them. The CDR3 runs 12 residues. Germline lookup yields CDR1 MNHEY and CDR2 SMNVEV (reference sequence). CDR3 DNA: TGTGCCAGCAACGGCCGTGGCACTGAAGCTTTCTTT. Amino acids: CASNGRGTEAFF.

This clone was detected many times. The chain employs TRBV19 and TRBJ2-6, with 7 positions matching TRBD1. The CDR3 is 18 residues long. The V gene's germline CDR1 is LNHDA and CDR2 SQIVND (reference sequence). V shed 0 bases, J shed 0 bases, and the junction held 5 bases outside the gene matches. This chain's CDR3 is CASSIEGTANSGANVLTF. In DNA form, the CDR3 reads TGTGCCAGTAGTATAGAGGGGACAGCAAACTCTGGGGCCAACGTCCTGACTTTC.

This chain connects TRBV7-9 to TRBJ2-1, with D possibly being TRBD2 (7 bases). The CDR3 runs to 16 residues. CDR1 SEHNR and CDR2 FQNEAQ come from the germline V gene (reference sequence). The V end was cut by 8 bases, the J end by 1 base, with 18 bases between. As DNA, the CDR3 is TGTGCCAGCTCAGAAGGGGGGGCCGGGTCCTACAATGAGCAGTTCTTC. Protein sequence: CASSEGGAGSYNEQFF.

A few counts support this clone. The chain employs TRBV5-1 and TRBJ1-3; no reliable D call. This CDR3 spans 15 amino acids. The germline V and J ends were trimmed by 0 bases and 0 bases, with 7 bases remaining between them. Germline V gene sequence: CDR1 SGHRS, CDR2 YFSETQ. The CDR3 nucleotides read TGCGCCAGCAGCTTGGGCGGGAGCTCTGGAAACACCATATATTTT. It translates to CASSLGGSSGNTIYF.

This chain's CDR3 is CASSFRGTNTGELFF. Written as DNA, the CDR3 is TGTGCCAGCAGCTTTCGGGGGACGAACACCGGGGAGCTGTTTTTT. The J gene is TRBJ2-2, the V gene TRBV7-2, with D maybe TRBD2 (6 bases). CDR3 length: 15 amino acids. The V end lost 3 bases, the J end lost 0 bases, and 8 bases lay between the germline ends. CDR1 and CDR2 from the germline V gene are SGHTA and FQGNSA.